Sequencing of this TCR beta chain was carried out in a study of T-cell reconstitution after alpha-beta-depleted transplantation in children listed by TCRdb under 2016. Concerning the study at large: Using TCR repertoire profiling, the study quantitatively followed how T-cell immune reconstitution unfolded in children after TCRalphabeta/CD19-depleted allogeneic hematopoietic cell transplantation. The full study reports these points: The high TCRbeta diversity at day 60 in some patients was ascribed to recipient T cells and intrathymic progenitors that had survived conditioning. The apparently early alphabetaT-cell count recovery about two months after transplant was reportedly dependent on only several hundred rapidly expanded clones derived from non-depleted graft cells. Hyperexpanded clone frequencies declined over subsequent months; after one year, T-cell counts and TCRbeta diversity were mostly attributed to newly produced T cells.

The library relied on PCR. Sequencing was carried out with an Illumina HiSeq 2500. TCR libraries were prepared with molecular barcoding, using unique molecular identifiers to normalize TCRbeta repertoire quantification. TCRdb reprocessing: public reads trimmed at Q25 with fastp, clones called with MiXCR, in-frame beta chains kept. CDR3 protein sequences are deduplicated, and each keeps its most common genes and DNA. This sample gives 90,000 to 100,000 distinct CDR3 sequences in total; 20% to 25% of them show up just once. The top ten clonotypes cover about a fifth of the sample. V is cut back by 6 bases and J by 2 bases, with 4 bases in the junction unmatched. As encoded in the germline V gene (reference sequence), CDR1 is DFQATT while CDR2 is SNEGSKA. Counted from cysteine to phenylalanine, this CDR3 has 13 amino acids. CDR3 DNA is the only sequence kept; it has 39 bases, read in frame from the first base.

The treatment or condition tag for this specimen amounts to: allogeneic hematopoietic cell transplantation with graft depleted of TCRalphabeta T cells and CD19 B cells. The transplant recipients were children given TCRalphabeta/CD19-depleted allogeneic hematopoietic cell grafts. With respect to this clonotype: The antigen this receptor binds is unknown. No base-level quality is on record; no much larger clone is a single base apart.

The sample here was PBMCs, taken before TCRalphabeta/CD19-depleted stem cell transplant. This sequence originates from a boy between 2 and 10 years old with acute lymphoblastic leukemia, due to receive a stem cell transplant. The V and J segments used are TRBV20-1 and TRBJ2-3; TRBD1 aligns with 8 central bases. At the DNA level, the sequence is TGCAGTGCATCACAGGGGGTCACAGATACGCAGTATTTT. This translates into CSASQGVTDTQYF.